A selection of T cell receptor beta chains follows, all from one sample in a study of long-term antiretroviral therapy in people with HIV. Generated by immunoSEQ multiplex PCR, the TCRdb table keeps only in-frame clones and is missing some. This table has roughly 12,000 clones, roughly 80% appearing once. The source was unsorted PBMCs, collected 1.2 years after starting antiretroviral therapy. The receptors were gathered from a man in his forties with HIV. The CDR3 runs from the conserved cysteine through the conserved F or W. D genes are given only for firm matches. Part of the rows lack a size; the others show once, few, many or a class for expanded clones.

14,TRBV6-1,TRBJ1-2,-,-,CASRSEGRHYGYTF,TGTGCCAGCAGATCTGAAGGGCGTCACTATGGCTACACCTTC
16,TRBV5-5,TRBJ2-1,-,-,CASSSGALPSYDEQFF,TGTGCCAGCAGCTCCGGGGCCCTCCCATCCTACGATGAGCAGTTCTTC
12,TRBV30,TRBJ2-7,-,-,CAWRRTPYEQYF,TGTGCCTGGAGAAGGACACCCTACGAGCAGTACTTC
15,TRBV7-3,TRBJ2-1,-,-,CASSLQTSRVNEQFF,TGTGCCAGCAGCTTGCAAACTAGTAGGGTGAATGAGCAGTTCTTC
12,TRBV7-2,TRBJ2-2,-,-,CASSLITGELFF,TGTGCCAGCAGCTTAATCACCGGGGAGCTGTTTTTT
15,TRBV7-8,TRBJ1-5,-,-,CASSLTVAGNQPQHF,TGTGCCAGCAGCTTGACAGTGGCAGGCAATCAGCCCCAGCATTTT
13,TRBV7-8,TRBJ1-2,-,-,CASSLATEYGYTF,TGTGCCAGCAGCTTAGCGACAGAGTATGGCTACACCTTC
15,TRBV19,TRBJ2-5,-,TRBD1,CASSIGTGGGETQYF,TGTGCCAGTAGTATAGGAACAGGGGGCGGGGAGACCCAGTACTTC
16,TRBV19,TRBJ1-3,few,-,CASNVGARQTGNTIYF,TGTGCCAGTAACGTGGGTGCCCGACAGACTGGAAACACCATATATTTT
13,TRBV12-5,TRBJ2-7,few,-,CASGLNQGYEQYF,TGTGCTAGTGGTCTAAACCAAGGCTACGAGCAGTACTTC
11,TRBV6-5,TRBJ1-3,-,-,CASSYKNTIYF,TGTGCCAGCAGTTACAAAAACACCATATATTTT
15,TRBV5-1,TRBJ2-3,-,TRBD1,CASSLRDRGGDTQYF,TGCGCCAGCAGCCTCCGGGACAGGGGTGGAGATACGCAGTATTTT
17,TRBV7-9,TRBJ1-1,-,-,CASSQLTGLPLNTEAFF,TGTGCCAGCAGCCAATTGACGGGATTGCCTTTGAACACTGAAGCTTTCTTT
13,TRBV4-3,TRBJ1-1,-,-,CASSQRQNTEAFF,TGCGCCAGCAGCCAGCGACAGAACACTGAAGCTTTCTTT
15,TRBV18,TRBJ2-7,once,TRBD2,CASSSSGGASYEQYF,TGTGCCAGCTCGTCGAGCGGGGGGGCCTCATACGAGCAGTACTTC
15,TRBV7-9,TRBJ2-3,-,TRBD2,CASSFLAGGSDTQYF,TGTGCCAGCAGCTTTCTAGCGGGGGGGTCAGATACGCAGTATTTT
13,TRBV4-2,TRBJ2-5,-,-,CASSQDYQETQYF,TGTGCCAGCAGCCAAGACTATCAAGAGACCCAGTACTTC
13,TRBV7-9,TRBJ2-4,-,-,CASSADGGNIQYF,TGTGCCAGCAGCGCAGACGGTGGCAACATTCAGTACTTC
14,TRBV5-1,TRBJ1-1,-,TRBD1,CASSAQGSGTEAFF,TGCGCCAGCAGCGCACAGGGGTCGGGCACTGAAGCTTTCTTT
14,TRBV19,TRBJ2-1,-,-,CASSIRAAYNEQFF,TGTGCCAGTAGTATAAGGGCAGCCTACAATGAGCAGTTCTTC
15,TRBV6-5,TRBJ2-2,-,TRBD2,CASSYRGDNTGELFF,TGTGCCAGCAGTTACCGGGGGGACAACACCGGGGAGCTGTTTTTT